Each of the 16 T cell receptor beta chains below was sequenced from the same sample in a study of graft-versus-host responses after intestinal transplantation. TCRdb's copy holds only in-frame clones and misses some; the assay was immunoSEQ multiplex PCR. This table has tens of thousands of clones, roughly 80% appearing once. The sample was PBMCs, taken about 38 months after transplant. These receptors were taken from a human patient who received an intestinal transplant, so some T cells may come from the graft donor.

In DNA form, the CDR3 reads TGTGCCAGCAGCCAGGGGCCAACTAATGAAAAACTGTTTTTT. This sequence encodes CASSQGPTNEKLFF. The gene calls are TRBV10-3 and TRBJ1-4; D might be TRBD1 (6 bases). Germline CDR1 and CDR2: ENHRY and SYGVKD. V lost 10 bases and J lost 0, with 12 bases in between. The CDR3 covers 14 residues.

The chain has TRBV5-1 and TRBJ1-2, with D unclear. Germline values: CDR1 SGHRS, CDR2 YFSETQ. The CDR3 covers 17 residues. With 0 bases removed from V and 5 bases from J, the gap between germline ends came to 20 bases. In nucleotides, the CDR3 is TGCGCCAGCAGCTTGGACAGCTCCCAACCACTAGTATATGGCTACACCTTC. Translation: CASSLDSSQPLVYGYTF.

The rearrangement joins TRBV2 to TRBJ2-3; TRBD2 matches at 7 bases. Germline CDR1 is SNHLY and CDR2 is FYNNEI. The CDR3 sequence is 14 residues long. The J segment lost 2 bases and the V segment lost 7 bases, leaving 6 bases of the junction unmatched. In DNA form, the CDR3 reads TGTGCCAGCACCCGGCGGGAGTTCACAGATACGCAGTATTTT. Translated: CASTRREFTDTQYF. The full variable domain, in which reference TRBV2 and TRBJ2-3 provide the parts outside the CDR3, is EPEVTQTPSHQVTQMGQEVILRCVPISNHLYFYWYRQILGQKVEFLVSFYNNEISEKSEIFDDQFSVERPDGSNFTLKIRSTKLEDSAMYFCASTRREFTDTQYFGPGTRLTVL.

This chain links TRBV5-1 with TRBJ1-4; D is possibly TRBD1 (5 bases). The CDR3 sequence is 15 residues long. Germline CDR1 and CDR2: SGHRS and YFSETQ. The ends were cut back, 5 bases at V and 0 bases at J, with 11 bases in the middle. The CDR3 loop is CASRAGDATNEKLFF. The CDR3, as DNA: TGCGCCAGCAGAGCCGGGGACGCAACTAATGAAAAACTGTTTTTT.

The rearrangement uses TRBV15 and TRBJ2-3; 8 positions agree with TRBD1. The CDR3 spans 15 residues. CDR1 and CDR2 (germline): LNHNV, YYDKDF (reference sequence). J was trimmed by 5 bases and V by 8 bases; bases with no gene match: 12. CDR3 region: CATFAGGEDLDTQYF. CDR3 nucleotides: TGTGCCACCTTCGCAGGGGGCGAAGACTTAGATACGCAGTATTTT.

The V call is TRBV6-1, the J call TRBJ2-1, with D tentatively TRBD2 (7 bases). V was cut by 3 bases and J by 10 bases, with 16 bases left in between. The CDR3 loop spans 14 amino acids. Germline V lookup: CDR1 MNHNS, CDR2 SASEGT. The CDR3 sequence is CASSERGGTREQFF. DNA for the CDR3: TGTGCCAGCAGTGAGAGGGGAGGGACAAGGGAGCAGTTCTTC.

This clone was picked up one time. The V gene is TRBV10-3, the J gene TRBJ2-2; weak D call: TRBD2 (5 bases). The ends were cut back, 2 bases at V and 4 bases at J, with 14 bases in the middle. This CDR3 has 16 residues. The V gene's germline CDR1 is ENHRY and CDR2 SYGVKD. CDR3 loop: CAISEIASSFTGELFF. The CDR3 DNA reads TGTGCCATCAGTGAGATTGCGTCTAGCTTCACCGGGGAGCTGTTTTTT.

The count of this clone is one. The chain is built from TRBV11-2 and TRBJ2-7, with TRBD2 matching 7 bases. V trimming: 1 base; J trimming: 2 bases; junction bases outside the gene matches: 5. Germline CDR1 SGHAT, CDR2 FQNNGV. The CDR3 contains 15 residues. The CDR3 nucleotides read TGTGCCAGCAGCTTAGGACTAGCTCTTCCCTACGAGCAGTACTTC. It encodes CASSLGLALPYEQYF.

The chain employs TRBV6-4 and TRBJ2-3; 10 bases map to TRBD2. The CDR3 length is 15 residues. The germline CDR1 and CDR2 sequences are MRHNA and SNTAGT. The V and J ends lost 4 bases and 1 base, in that order; junction bases with no gene match: 2. The CDR3 loop reads CASSVLAGGTDTQYF. The CDR3 coding sequence is TGTGCCAGCAGTGTCCTAGCGGGGGGCACAGATACGCAGTATTTT.

The chain links TRBV7-8 to TRBJ1-3; D might be TRBD1 (5 bases). CDR3 size: 13 residues. Germline CDR1 is SGHVS and CDR2 is FQNEAQ. Trimming took off 5 bases at V and 3 bases at J, with 8 bases between the two ends. In DNA, the CDR3 is TGTGCCAGCAGCCAGGGTTTTGGAAACACCATATATTTT. Its translation: CASSQGFGNTIYF.

This sequence joins TRBV5-1 and TRBJ2-7; a possible D gene is TRBD1 (5 bases). Trimming stripped 7 bases from V and 4 bases from J, with 15 bases between. Germline V gene sequence: CDR1 SGHRS, CDR2 YFSETQ. The CDR3 is 13 amino acids. The CDR3 sequence is CASHGAGRYEQYF. The CDR3 DNA reads TGCGCCAGCCATGGGGCAGGGCGATACGAGCAGTACTTC. Full variable domain (outside the CDR3, taken from reference TRBV5-1 and TRBJ2-7): KAGVTQTPRYLIKTRGQQVTLSCSPISGHRSVSWYQQTPGQGLQFLFEYFSETQRNKGNFPGRFSGRQFSNSRSEMNVSTLELGDSALYLCASHGAGRYEQYFGPGTRLTVT.

The V gene is TRBV13, the J gene TRBJ2-7; D ambiguous. CDR1 is PRHDT, CDR2 FYEKMQ, per germline (reference sequence). This CDR3 region has 13 residues. V dropped 2 bases and J dropped 6 bases, with 11 bases sitting between them. CDR3 region: CASSLRPFIEQYF. CDR3 DNA: TGTGCCAGCAGCTTACGGCCATTTATCGAGCAGTACTTC.

In DNA, the CDR3 is TGTGCCAGCAGCTTGGCGGGGGGCCCCAGTGGTACGCAGTATTTT. Its protein product is CASSLAGGPSGTQYF. The V gene is TRBV5-4, the J gene TRBJ2-3; TRBD2 is a possible D gene (7 bases). This CDR3 has 15 amino acids. Germline V gene lookup returns CDR1 SGHNT and CDR2 YYREEE (reference sequence). Trimming stripped 0 bases from V and 8 bases from J, with 16 bases between.

This clone was seen once. The V gene is TRBV28, the J gene TRBJ1-5; D not certain. The CDR3 has 12 residues. CDR1 MDHEN and CDR2 SYDVKM come from the germline V gene. CDR3 residues: CTTREGSQPQHF. DNA of the CDR3: TGTACCACCCGGGAGGGTAGTCAGCCCCAGCATTTT.

V usage is TRBV19 and J usage is TRBJ2-7; TRBD2 might be the D (6 bases). Germline loops: CDR1 LNHDA, CDR2 SQIVND (reference sequence). Trimming shortened V by 9 bases and J by 1 base, and 22 bases separated the two germline ends. The CDR3 consists of 16 residues. For the CDR3, the DNA is TGTGCCAGATCCTCCCGGGACTCGAAGACATCCTACGAGCAGTACTTC. Translation gives CARSSRDSKTSYEQYF. The full variable domain, completed using reference TRBV19 and TRBJ2-7, is DGGITQSPKYLFRKEGQNVTLSCEQNLNHDAMYWYRQDPGQGLRLIYYSQIVNDFQKGDIAEGYSVSREKKESFPLTVTSAQKNPTAFYLCARSSRDSKTSYEQYFGPGTRLTVT.

This clone has more than one count but fewer than ten. This chain joins TRBV2 and TRBJ1-6; D ambiguous. The CDR3 loop spans 12 amino acids. Germline V gives CDR1 SNHLY, CDR2 FYNNEI. The V gene lost 2 bases and the J gene lost 10 bases, with 6 bases spanning the gap. DNA of the CDR3: TGTGCCAGCAGTGAATCTCAGTCACCCCTCCACTTT. Encoded protein: CASSESQSPLHF. The whole variable domain, filled in from reference TRBV2 and TRBJ1-6, reads EPEVTQTPSHQVTQMGQEVILRCVPISNHLYFYWYRQILGQKVEFLVSFYNNEISEKSEIFDDQFSVERPDGSNFTLKIRSTKLEDSAMYFCASSESQSPLHFGNGTRLTVT.